Below, 2 T cell receptor beta chains from the same sample are listed, as sequenced in a study of early T cells in non-severe SARS-CoV-2 infection. Using its own MiXCR run on the 5' RACE reads, TCRdb lists one record per CDR3 protein. The sample lists about 100,000 distinct CDR3 sequences; approximately 13% were seen once. The sample taken for sequencing was whole blood. Receptor source: an adult who was a healthcare worker with PCR-confirmed SARS-CoV-2 infection or an uninfected control (not recorded which).

This clonotype came up many times. The gene calls are TRBV5-1 and TRBJ1-2; 12 bases fit TRBD1. V shed 4 bases and J 4 bases; nucleotides not matched to a gene: 8. Looked up from germline, CDR1 is SGHRS and CDR2 is YFSETQ. The CDR3 consists of 16 residues. The CDR3 bases are TGCGCCAGCAGCCCGGAGGGACAGGGGGCCCCCTATGGCTACACCTTC. This translates into CASSPEGQGAPYGYTF.

This clonotype has a count of ten or more. The J gene is TRBJ1-6, the V gene TRBV27; no reliable D call. V lost 3 bases and J lost 10, with 22 bases in between. CDR1 and CDR2 from the germline V gene are MNHEY and SMNVEV (reference sequence). CDR3 length: 17 amino acids. CDR3 in DNA: TGTGCCAGCAGTTTTTTATTCAGCACAGCGAGTCACTCACCCCTCCACTTT. This codes for CASSFLFSTASHSPLHF.